This record covers a single TCR beta chain. Original handling: Nucleated cell counts were estimated from reference gene primer amplification. Assay: immunoSEQ multiplex PCR; the TCRdb copy retains only in-frame clones and omits some. D and trimming were read from the DNA, whereas the V and J calls and clone size are those reported in that table. The sample includes 200,000 to 250,000 clones, 85% to 90% of them seen just once. The data derive from a study of blood T cell repertoires in COVID-19. Ages ranged from about 18 to 89 years, with residence in about two dozen US areas. Clinical history as reported by participants underpinned cohort assignment. The specimen sequenced was PBMCs or T cells enriched from blood (not recorded which). The sequence was collected from a man aged 35 to 55 who had recovered from COVID-19.

CDR3 residues: CAIRERDRVEQPQHF. CDR3 DNA: TGTGCCATCAGGGAGCGAGACAGGGTGGAGCAGCCCCAGCATTTT. The chain recombines TRBV10-3 with TRBJ1-5, with 7 bases aligning to TRBD1. This CDR3 has 15 residues. Trimming took 6 bases from V and 7 from J; bases not matched to a gene: 12. CDR1 ENHRY and CDR2 SYGVKD come from the germline V gene.